Shown below are 3 T cell receptor beta chains from a single sample sequenced in a study of shared clonotypes between healthy human individuals. The assay was immunoSEQ multiplex PCR, and TCRdb's table has in-frame clones only and misses some. The sample holds roughly 700,000 clones; about 90% are singletons and the top ten take 30% to 40%. The sequencing sample was made of memory CD8+ T cells from PBMCs. Noted subset: CD45RO+ cells pooled with CCR7-negative TemRA cells. The receptors were sampled from a man aged 18 to 35 in good health. Some clones in this sample may be carry-over from other donors' samples.

V is TRBV19 and J is TRBJ1-1; TRBD1 matches 12 bases. This CDR3 comprises 12 residues. CDR1 LNHDA and CDR2 SQIVND come from the germline V gene (reference sequence). V trimming: 10 bases; J trimming: 10 bases; junction bases outside the gene matches: 7. CDR3 residues: CATRDRGLGAFF. The DNA for the CDR3 is TGTGCCACCCGGGACAGGGGGCTGGGAGCTTTCTTT.

This clone was seen a single time. The rearrangement joins TRBV9 to TRBJ2-7, with TRBD2 identical over 14 bases. The CDR3 spans 14 residues. The ends lost 5 bases at V and 5 bases at J; junction bases unmatched: 3. Per germline, CDR1 SGDLS and CDR2 YYNGEE. The CDR3 is CASSRLAGGHEQYF. CDR3 DNA: TGTGCCAGCAGTCGACTAGCGGGAGGGCACGAGCAGTACTTC.

The chain joins TRBV13 to TRBJ1-4, with D unclear. CDR1 and CDR2 from the germline V gene are PRHDT and FYEKMQ (reference sequence). Trimming shortened V by 7 bases and J by 0 bases, and 6 bases separated the two germline ends. The CDR3 contains 13 residues. The CDR3 region has the DNA TGTGCCAGCAAGGCATCAACTAATGAAAAACTGTTTTTT. It encodes CASKASTNEKLFF.